Below, one T cell receptor beta chain is given with its context. As originally analysed: For nucleated cells, counts were estimated from reference gene primer amplification. Assay: immunoSEQ multiplex PCR; the TCRdb copy retains only in-frame clones and omits some. The D gene and trimming were derived from the DNA, and the V and J assignments and clone size from that table. The data hold over 25,000 clones, with 75% to 90% observed a single time. The source of the sample is a study of blood T cell repertoires in COVID-19. Study in general: PBMCs, B-cell-depleted T cells, or T cells provided the cDNA or gDNA that made up the material.

The sample taken for sequencing was peripheral blood. The sequence came from a man aged 65-85 years with active COVID-19.

DNA of the CDR3: TGTGCCAGCAGTTACATCGGGGGGCCCCAGCATTTT. Amino acids: CASSYIGGPQHF. V usage is TRBV6-2 or TRBV6-3 and J usage is TRBJ1-5; TRBD1 might be the D (5 bases). The germline V gene has CDR1 MNHEY and CDR2 SVGEGT. Trimming took 2 bases from V and 9 from J, leaving 8 bases between them. The CDR3 spans 12 residues.